Detailed here is one TCR beta chain. This entry comes from a study of blood T cell repertoires in COVID-19. Study summary: From T cells, B-cell-depleted T cells, or PBMCs came the material, which was cDNA or gDNA.

The trim removed 0 bases at V and 1 base at J, leaving 12 bases unmatched. The CDR3 spans 18 residues. Repertoires were generated with immunoSEQ multiplex PCR, while TCRdb's copy carries only in-frame clones and drops some. The profile covers approximately 100,000 clones, with over 80% appearing a single time and about 15% taken by the ten largest. This clonotype originated in a woman aged 80 or over with active or convalescent COVID-19. The sample consisted of peripheral blood. The chain uses TRBV5-3 and TRBJ1-1; TRBD1 agrees at 7 bases. TRBV5-3 is an ORF, and what it does is uncertain. CDR3 in amino acids: CARSLGQGGKRGNTEAFF. In DNA form, the CDR3 reads TGTGCCAGAAGCTTGGGACAGGGAGGAAAGAGGGGGAACACTGAAGCTTTCTTT.